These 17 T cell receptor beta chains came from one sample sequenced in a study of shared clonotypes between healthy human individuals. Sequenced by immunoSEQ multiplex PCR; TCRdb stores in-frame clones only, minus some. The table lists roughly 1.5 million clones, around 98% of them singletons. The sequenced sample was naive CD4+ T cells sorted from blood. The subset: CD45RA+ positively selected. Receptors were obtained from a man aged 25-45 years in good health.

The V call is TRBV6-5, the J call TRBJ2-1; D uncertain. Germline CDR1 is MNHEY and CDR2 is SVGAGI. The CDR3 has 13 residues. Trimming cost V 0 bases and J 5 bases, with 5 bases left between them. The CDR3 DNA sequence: TGTGCCAGCAGTTACTCGTATGACAATGAGCAGTTCTTC. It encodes CASSYSYDNEQFF.

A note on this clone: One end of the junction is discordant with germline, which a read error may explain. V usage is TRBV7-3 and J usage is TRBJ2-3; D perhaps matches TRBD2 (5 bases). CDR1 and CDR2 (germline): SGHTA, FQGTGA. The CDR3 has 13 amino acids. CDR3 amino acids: CASSLTRSDTQYF. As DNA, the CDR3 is TGTGCCAGCAGCCTAACTAGGTCAGATACGCAGTATTTT.

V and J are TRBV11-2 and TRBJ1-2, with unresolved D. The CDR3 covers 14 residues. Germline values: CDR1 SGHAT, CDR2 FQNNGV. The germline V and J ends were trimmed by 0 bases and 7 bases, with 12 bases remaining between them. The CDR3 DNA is TGTGCCAGCAGCTTAGATCAGTCAGGCGGTGGCTACACCTTC. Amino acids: CASSLDQSGGGYTF.

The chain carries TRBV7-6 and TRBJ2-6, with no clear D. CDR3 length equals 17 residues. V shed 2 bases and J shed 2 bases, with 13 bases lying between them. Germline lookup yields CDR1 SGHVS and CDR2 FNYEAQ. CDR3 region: CASSLSSGITGANVLTF. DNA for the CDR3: TGTGCCAGCAGCTTATCCTCAGGAATAACTGGGGCCAACGTCCTGACTTTC.

The CDR3, as DNA: TGTGCCAGCAGCCCCACGAACGGACACAACAATGAGCAGTTCTTC. Encoded protein: CASSPTNGHNNEQFF. The chain has TRBV7-9 and TRBJ2-1; possible D gene TRBD1, 5 bases. Germline CDR1 SEHNR, CDR2 FQNEAQ (reference sequence). Trimming cost V 5 bases and J 5 bases, with 16 bases left between them. This CDR3 has 15 residues.

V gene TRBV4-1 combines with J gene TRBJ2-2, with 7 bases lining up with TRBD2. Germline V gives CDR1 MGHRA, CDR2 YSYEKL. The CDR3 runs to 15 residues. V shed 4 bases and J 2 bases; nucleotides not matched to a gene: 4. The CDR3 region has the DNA TGCGCCAGCAGCCGGGCGGGAGAAAACACCGGGGAGCTGTTTTTT. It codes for CASSRAGENTGELFF.

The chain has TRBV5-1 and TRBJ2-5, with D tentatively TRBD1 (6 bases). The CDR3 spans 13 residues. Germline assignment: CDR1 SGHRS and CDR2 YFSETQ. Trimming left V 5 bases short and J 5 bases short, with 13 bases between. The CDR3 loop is CASRGQGKETQYF. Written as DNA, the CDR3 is TGCGCCAGCAGAGGGCAGGGGAAGGAGACCCAGTACTTC.

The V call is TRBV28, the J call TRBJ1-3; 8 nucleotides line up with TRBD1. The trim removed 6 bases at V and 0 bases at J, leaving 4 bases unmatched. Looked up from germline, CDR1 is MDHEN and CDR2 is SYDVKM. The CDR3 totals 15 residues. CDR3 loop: CASRGQGSSGNTIYF. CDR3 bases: TGTGCCAGCAGAGGACAGGGATCCTCTGGAAACACCATATATTTT. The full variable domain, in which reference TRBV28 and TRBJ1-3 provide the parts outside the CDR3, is DVKVTQSSRYLVKRTGEKVFLECVQDMDHENMFWYRQDPGLGLRLIYFSYDVKMKEKGDIPEGYSVSREKKERFSLILESASTNQTSMYLCASRGQGSSGNTIYFGEGSWLTVV.

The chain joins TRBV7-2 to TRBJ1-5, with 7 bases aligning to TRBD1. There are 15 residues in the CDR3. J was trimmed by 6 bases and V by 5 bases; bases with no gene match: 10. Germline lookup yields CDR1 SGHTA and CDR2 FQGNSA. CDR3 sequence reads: CASSLRQGLFQPQHF. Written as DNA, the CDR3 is TGTGCCAGCAGCCTGAGACAGGGTCTCTTTCAGCCCCAGCATTTT. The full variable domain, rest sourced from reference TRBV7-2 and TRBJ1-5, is GAGVSQSPSNKVTEKGKDVELRCDPISGHTALYWYRQSLGQGLEFLIYFQGNSAPDKSGLPSDRFSAERTGGSVSTLTIQRTQQEDSAVYLCASSLRQGLFQPQHFGDGTRLSIL.

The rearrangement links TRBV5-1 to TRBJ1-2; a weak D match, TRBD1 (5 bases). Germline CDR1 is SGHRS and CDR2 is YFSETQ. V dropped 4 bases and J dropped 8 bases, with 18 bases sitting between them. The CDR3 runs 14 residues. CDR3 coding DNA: TGCGCCAGCAGCATGACCGGGGCCTTAGGGGGCTACACCTTC. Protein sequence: CASSMTGALGGYTF. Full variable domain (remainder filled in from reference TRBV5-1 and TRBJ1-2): KAGVTQTPRYLIKTRGQQVTLSCSPISGHRSVSWYQQTPGQGLQFLFEYFSETQRNKGNFPGRFSGRQFSNSRSEMNVSTLELGDSALYLCASSMTGALGGYTFGSGTRLTVV.

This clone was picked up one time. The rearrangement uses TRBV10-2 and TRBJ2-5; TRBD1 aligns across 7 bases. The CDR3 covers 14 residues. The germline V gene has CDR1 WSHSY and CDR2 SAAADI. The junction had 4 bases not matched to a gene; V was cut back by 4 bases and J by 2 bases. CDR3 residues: CASSAGGGQETQYF. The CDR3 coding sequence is TGCGCCAGCAGTGCAGGGGGTGGTCAAGAGACCCAGTACTTC.

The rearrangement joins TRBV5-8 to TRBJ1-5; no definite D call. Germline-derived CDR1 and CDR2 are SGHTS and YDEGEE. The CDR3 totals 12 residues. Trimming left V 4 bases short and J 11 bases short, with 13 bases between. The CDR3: CASSRAFYSQHF. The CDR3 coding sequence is TGTGCCAGCAGCCGAGCCTTTTATTCCCAGCATTTT. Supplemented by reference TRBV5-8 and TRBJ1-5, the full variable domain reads EAGVTQSPTHLIKTRGQQATLRCSPISGHTSVYWYQQALGLGLQFLLWYDEGEERNRGNFPPRFSGRQFPNYSSELNVNALELEDSALYLCASSRAFYSQHFGDGTRLSIL.

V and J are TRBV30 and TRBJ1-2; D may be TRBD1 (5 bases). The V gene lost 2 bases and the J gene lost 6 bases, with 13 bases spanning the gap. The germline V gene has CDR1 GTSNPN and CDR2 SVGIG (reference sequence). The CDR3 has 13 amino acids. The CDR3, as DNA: TGTGCCTGGAGTCGGACAATATCCGATGGCTACACCTTC. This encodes CAWSRTISDGYTF.

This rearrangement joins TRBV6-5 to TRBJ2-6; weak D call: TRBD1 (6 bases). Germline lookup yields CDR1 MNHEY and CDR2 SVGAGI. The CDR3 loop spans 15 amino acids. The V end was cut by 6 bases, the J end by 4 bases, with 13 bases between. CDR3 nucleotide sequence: TGTGCCAGCAGCCCCACAGGGACCGGGGCCAACGTCCTGACTTTC. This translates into CASSPTGTGANVLTF.

The DNA for the CDR3 is TGTGCCAGCAGCCCGGTGGGAGTTGGATACCATGAGCAGTTCTTC. Its protein product is CASSPVGVGYHEQFF. The chain couples TRBV5-4 to TRBJ2-1, with D possibly matching TRBD2 (5 bases). Germline CDR1 and CDR2: SGHNT and YYREEE (reference sequence). The CDR3 covers 15 residues. Trimming took off 4 bases at V and 8 bases at J, with 19 bases between the two ends.

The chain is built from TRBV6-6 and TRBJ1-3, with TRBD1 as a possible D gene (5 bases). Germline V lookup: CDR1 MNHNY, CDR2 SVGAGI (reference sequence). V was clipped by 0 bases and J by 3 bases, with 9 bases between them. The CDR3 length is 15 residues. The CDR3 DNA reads TGTGCCAGCAGTTACTCGAAGGGGCTTGGAAACACCATATATTTT. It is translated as CASSYSKGLGNTIYF.

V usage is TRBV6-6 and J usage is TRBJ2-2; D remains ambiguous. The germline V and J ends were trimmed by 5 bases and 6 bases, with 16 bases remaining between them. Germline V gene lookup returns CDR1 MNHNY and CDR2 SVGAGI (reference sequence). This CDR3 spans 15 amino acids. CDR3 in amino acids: CASSLLGLLPGELFF. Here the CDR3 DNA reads TGTGCCAGCAGTCTCCTGGGCCTTTTACCCGGGGAGCTGTTTTTT.